This T cell receptor beta chain comes out of a study of blood T cell repertoires in COVID-19. Study as a whole: Samples of COVID-19 (acute and convalescent) were obtained from the United States, Italy and Spain. T cells, B-cell-depleted T cells, or PBMCs provided the cDNA or gDNA that served as material.

This clone has a handful of counts. Original processing methods: Using reference gene primer amplification, nucleated cell counts were estimated. Repertoires were generated with immunoSEQ multiplex PCR, while TCRdb's copy carries only in-frame clones and drops some. V and J calls plus clone size are reproduced from that table; the DNA served to infer D and trimming. The sample records about 220,000 clones, approximately 84% being singletons. The CDR3 has 12 residues. Germline lookup yields CDR1 SNHLY and CDR2 FYNNEI. V gave up 6 bases and J gave up 6 bases, with 9 bases separating them. The sequenced sample was peripheral blood. The chain couples TRBV2 to TRBJ1-5; D is ambiguous. The clonotype was recovered from a woman under 40 who had recovered from COVID-19. The CDR3 protein is CASRRESQPQHF. CDR3 nucleotide sequence: TGTGCCAGCAGACGGGAATCTCAGCCCCAGCATTTT.